This T cell receptor (beta chain) was obtained from a study of blood T cell repertoires in COVID-19. Study at large: T cells, B-cell-depleted T cells, or PBMCs provided the cDNA or gDNA that served as material.

V was clipped by 3 bases and J by 6 bases; unmatched bases: 11. Germline V gives CDR1 SGHVS, CDR2 FNYEAQ. This CDR3 spans 16 amino acids. Original processing notes: Estimated nucleated cell counts came from reference gene primer amplification. Generated by immunoSEQ multiplex PCR, the TCRdb table keeps only in-frame clones and is missing some. That table furnishes V, J and clone size, whereas the DNA furnished D and trimming. The sample gives some 70,000 clones, around 91% of which show up once; approximately 0.49% is in the top ten. The receptor comes from a man aged 50 to 59 with COVID-19, enrolled during active disease. Material: peripheral blood. The chain joins TRBV7-6 to TRBJ2-1, with 7 bases aligning to TRBD2. In DNA, the CDR3 is TGTGCCAGCAGCTTCCTAAAGGCGGGAGCCGTCAATGAGCAGTTCTTC. Its translation is CASSFLKAGAVNEQFF.